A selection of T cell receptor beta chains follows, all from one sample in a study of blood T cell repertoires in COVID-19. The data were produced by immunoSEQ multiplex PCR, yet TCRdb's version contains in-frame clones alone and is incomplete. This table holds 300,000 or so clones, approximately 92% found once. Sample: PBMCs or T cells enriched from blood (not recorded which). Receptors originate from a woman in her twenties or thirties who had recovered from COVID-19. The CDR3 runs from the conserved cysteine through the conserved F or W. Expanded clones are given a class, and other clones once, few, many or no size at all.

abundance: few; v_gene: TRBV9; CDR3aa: CASSSPSSGDIQYF
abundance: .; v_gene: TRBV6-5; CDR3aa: CASRRLADWGEQFF
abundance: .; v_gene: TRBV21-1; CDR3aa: CASSKITSAPYNEQFF
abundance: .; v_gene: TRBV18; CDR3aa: CASSPGTDEKLFF
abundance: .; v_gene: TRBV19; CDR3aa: CASSSSGGHNQPQHF
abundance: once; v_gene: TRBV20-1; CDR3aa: CSASGTSGRQWFGADTQYF
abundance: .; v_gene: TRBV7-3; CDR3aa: CASSPLAGGEQYF
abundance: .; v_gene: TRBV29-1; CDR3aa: CSVDSSGYPRDTQYF
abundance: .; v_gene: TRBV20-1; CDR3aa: CSASAPLHF
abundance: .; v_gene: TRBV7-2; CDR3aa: CASSPSPPGNTEAFF
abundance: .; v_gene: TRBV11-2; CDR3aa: CASSEGLAQETQYF
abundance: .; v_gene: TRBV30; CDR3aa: CASGQGALLF
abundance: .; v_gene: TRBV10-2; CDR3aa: CASRQGANYGYTF
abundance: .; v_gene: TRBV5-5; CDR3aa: CASSLDRPLSGNTIYF
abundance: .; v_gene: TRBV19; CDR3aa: CASSYQGKEDTQYF
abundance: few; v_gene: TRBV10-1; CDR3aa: CASSAGYEQYF
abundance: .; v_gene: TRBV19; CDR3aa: CASTPDRAPGYTF
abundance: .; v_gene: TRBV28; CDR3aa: CASSLGQGARSEQFF
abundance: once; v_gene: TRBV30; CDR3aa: CAWSSRGVSGRAWETQYF
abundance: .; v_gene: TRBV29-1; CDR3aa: CSVDLITTYGYTF
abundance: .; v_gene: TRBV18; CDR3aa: CASSQGTASGNTIYF
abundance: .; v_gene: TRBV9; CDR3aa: CASSGRGLSGNIQYF
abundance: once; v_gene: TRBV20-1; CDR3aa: CSASRDSSYNSPLHF
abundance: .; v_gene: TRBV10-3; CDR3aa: CAISDFTGTGGEGYTF
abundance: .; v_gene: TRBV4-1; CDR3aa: CASSQGGGPMNTEAFF
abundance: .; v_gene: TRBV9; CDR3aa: CASSITGQGFDSPLHF
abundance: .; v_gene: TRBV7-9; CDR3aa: CASSLGGTGTDEQYF
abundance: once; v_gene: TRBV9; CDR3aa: CASSVGTSGRDEQFF
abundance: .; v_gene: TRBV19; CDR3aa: CASSIGGGQPQHF
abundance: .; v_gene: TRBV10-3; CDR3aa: CAISVDRVSGANVLTF
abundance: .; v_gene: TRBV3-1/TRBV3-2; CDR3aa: CASSLGRGDTEAFF
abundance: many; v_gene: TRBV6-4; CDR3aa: CASSENSDTDTQYF
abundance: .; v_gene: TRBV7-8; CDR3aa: CASSHGQGTYEQYF
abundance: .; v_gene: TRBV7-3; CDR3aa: CASSLSGSYTDTQYF
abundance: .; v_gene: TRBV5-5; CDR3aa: CASSTGQGLSNQPQHF
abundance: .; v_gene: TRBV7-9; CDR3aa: CASSPTGGVYEQYF
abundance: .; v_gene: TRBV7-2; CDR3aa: CASSLIGTGRKSPLHF
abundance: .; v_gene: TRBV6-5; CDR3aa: CASSTGIMNTEAFF
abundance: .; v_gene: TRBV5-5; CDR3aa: CASSLRPGLGNNEQFF
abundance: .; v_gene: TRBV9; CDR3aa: CASSPTRQETQYF
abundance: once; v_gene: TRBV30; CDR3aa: CAWSPKERGYGYGYTF
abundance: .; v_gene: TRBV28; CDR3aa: CASSPGTIHYEQYF
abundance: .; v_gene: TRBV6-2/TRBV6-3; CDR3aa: CASSFPLAAFSYNEQFF
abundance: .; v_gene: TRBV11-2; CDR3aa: CASSFQGGQETQYF
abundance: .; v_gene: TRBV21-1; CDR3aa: CASSKAPRSGYSNQPQHF
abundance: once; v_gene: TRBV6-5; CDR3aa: CASSYGDSYNEQFF
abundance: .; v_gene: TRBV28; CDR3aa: CASSLSQGNYGYTF
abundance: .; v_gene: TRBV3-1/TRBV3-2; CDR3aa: CASSQGTFIRTSGRIGTGELFF
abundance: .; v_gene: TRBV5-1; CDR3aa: CASSLTGTTNEKLFF
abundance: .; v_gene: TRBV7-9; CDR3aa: CASSYQGQLNSPLHF
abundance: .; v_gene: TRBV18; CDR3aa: CASSPPLGPGANVLTF
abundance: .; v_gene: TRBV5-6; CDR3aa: CASSLVGQGNEKLFF
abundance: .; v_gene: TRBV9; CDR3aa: CASSVVAGQYYNEQFF
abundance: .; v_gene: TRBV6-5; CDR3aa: CASSYSTGGVGSPLHF
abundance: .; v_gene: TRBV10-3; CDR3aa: CAISQAGGETQYF
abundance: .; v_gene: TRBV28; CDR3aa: CASSSIGRGGGSGNTIYF
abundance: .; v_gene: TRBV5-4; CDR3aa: CASSTGTGDQPQHF
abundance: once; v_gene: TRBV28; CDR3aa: CASSPGVTEAFF
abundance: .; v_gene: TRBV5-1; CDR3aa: CASSPEGYGSTDTQYF